The 8 T cell receptor beta chains listed next were all sequenced from one sample in a study of TIL therapy for anti-PD-1-resistant metastatic lung cancer. Time point of the sample: pre-treatment sample, taken before nivolumab and TIL therapy. The tumor samples were excised metastases, mostly pleural nodules or supraclavicular lymph nodes. The libraries were made with immunoSEQ v3. The assay was immunoSEQ multiplex PCR, and TCRdb's table has in-frame clones only and misses some. The sample includes 25,000 to 30,000 clones, about 60% of them seen just once. The sample in question was tumor tissue, obtained at baseline. These TCRs come from a woman aged 30-85 years with non-small cell lung cancer.

This CDR3 is CASSERGISTDTQYF. CDR3 sequence (DNA): TGTGCCAGCAGCGAGCGGGGGATTAGCACAGATACGCAGTATTTT. The J gene is TRBJ2-3, the V gene TRBV9; 8 positions agree with TRBD2. Losses at the gene ends were 3 bases for V and 0 bases for J; bases not matched to a gene: 3. The CDR3 is 15 amino acids. Germline V gives CDR1 SGDLS, CDR2 YYNGEE.

This chain links TRBV10-3 with TRBJ1-1, with D possibly TRBD1 on 6 matching bases. This CDR3 has 15 amino acids. Trimming cost V 0 bases and J 4 bases, with 12 bases left between them. Per the germline V gene, CDR1 is ENHRY and CDR2 is SYGVKD. In nucleotides, the CDR3 is TGTGCCATCAGTGAGTCGCAGGGGAGGAGCACTGAAGCTTTCTTT. Translated: CAISESQGRSTEAFF.

V gene TRBV6-5 combines with J gene TRBJ1-2; D is perhaps TRBD1 (5 bases). CDR3 length: 15 amino acids. Germline V CDR1 and CDR2: MNHEY, SVGAGI. The V end was cut by 6 bases, the J end by 8 bases, with 22 bases between. This chain's CDR3 is CASSPPSRGAWGYTF. The CDR3 DNA reads TGTGCCAGCAGCCCGCCCTCCCGGGGCGCGTGGGGCTACACCTTC.

The V gene is TRBV6-5, the J gene TRBJ1-2, with D possibly matching TRBD1 (5 bases). The length of the CDR3 is 15 residues. V lost 4 bases and J lost 1, with 13 bases in between. Germline-derived CDR1 and CDR2 are MNHEY and SVGAGI. This CDR3 reads CASSLEGTRNYGYTF. CDR3 nucleotides: TGTGCCAGCAGTTTGGAGGGGACCCGTAACTATGGCTACACCTTC.

This rearrangement joins TRBV19 to TRBJ1-1; D is ambiguous. In germline, CDR1 is LNHDA, CDR2 SQIVND (reference sequence). This CDR3 comprises 14 residues. V was trimmed by 5 bases and J by 1 base, leaving 11 bases between them. The DNA of the CDR3 is TGTGCCAGTAGTCTCCTCACGGGGAACACTGAAGCTTTCTTT. Translated: CASSLLTGNTEAFF.

This rearrangement joins TRBV7-9 to TRBJ2-3, with D maybe TRBD2 (6 bases). V was clipped by 4 bases and J by 2 bases, with 13 bases between them. Germline CDR1 reads SEHNR; CDR2 reads FQNEAQ (reference sequence). The length of the CDR3 is 15 residues. CDR3 bases: TGTGCCAGCAGCTCGGAGGGCCGGGACACAGATACGCAGTATTTT. It yields the protein CASSSEGRDTDTQYF.

The CDR3 spells CASSLAGGNAFF. CDR3 nucleotides: TGTGCCAGCAGCTTGGCCGGTGGGAATGCTTTCTTT. V usage is TRBV5-6 and J usage is TRBJ1-1, with unresolved D. The CDR3 spans 12 residues. V was trimmed by 0 bases and J by 11 bases, leaving 11 bases between them. Germline V gene data show CDR1 as SGHDT and CDR2 as YYEEEE.

The rearrangement uses TRBV7-9 and TRBJ2-1; 14 positions match TRBD2. Trimming cost V 4 bases and J 5 bases; bases outside gene matches: 1. This CDR3 region has 15 residues. In germline, CDR1 is SEHNR, CDR2 FQNEAQ (reference sequence). In DNA form, the CDR3 reads TGTGCCAGCAGCTGGGGACTAGCGGGAGACAATGAGCAGTTCTTC. Its protein product is CASSWGLAGDNEQFF. Full variable domain (rest looked up from reference TRBV7-9 and TRBJ2-1): DTGVSQNPRHKITKRGQNVTFRCDPISEHNRLYWYRQTLGQGPEFLTYFQNEAQLEKSRLLSDRFSAERPKGSFSTLEIQRTEQGDSAMYLCASSWGLAGDNEQFFGPGTRLTVL.